These 20 T cell receptor beta chains originate from one sample sequenced in a study of T-cell memory formation after mild COVID-19. TCRdb ran MiXCR on the 5' RACE reads and lists one entry per CDR3 protein. Of around 390,000 distinct CDR3 sequences in the sample, 15% to 20% were seen once. The specimen was PBMCs or a T cell subset sorted from them (not recorded which). These receptors all stem from a young man who had mild COVID-19 (a few samples of this study predate the infection). Cell type and time point are not known.

This clonotype was detected ten times or more. The genes are TRBV7-6 and TRBJ2-1; the match to TRBD2 covers 8 bases. Germline V CDR1 and CDR2: SGHVS, FNYEAQ. J was trimmed by 9 bases and V by 4 bases; bases with no gene match: 11. The CDR3 is made up of 15 amino acids. CDR3 amino acids: CASSSGASGLFEQFF. CDR3 sequence (DNA): TGTGCCAGCAGCTCCGGGGCTAGCGGGCTATTTGAGCAGTTCTTC.

This clonotype was observed many times. The chain combines TRBV7-2 with TRBJ2-7; TRBD2 matches 12 bases. CDR3 length equals 15 residues. In germline, CDR1 is SGHTA, CDR2 FQGNSA. Losses at the gene ends were 6 bases for V and 0 bases for J; bases not matched to a gene: 3. CDR3 sequence reads: CASSRTSGASYEQYF. The CDR3 nucleotides are TGTGCCAGCAGTCGGACTAGCGGGGCCTCCTACGAGCAGTACTTC.

This clonotype has at least ten counts. The CDR3 reads CASSLLLTGFDEQFF. In nucleotides, the CDR3 is TGTGCCAGCAGCCTCCTCCTGACAGGGTTCGATGAGCAGTTCTTC. The rearrangement joins TRBV5-6 to TRBJ2-1; TRBD1 matches at 7 bases. V shed 4 bases and J 8 bases; nucleotides not matched to a gene: 12. Germline loops: CDR1 SGHDT, CDR2 YYEEEE. The CDR3 loop spans 15 amino acids.

The V and J genes are TRBV27 and TRBJ2-7, with D possibly being TRBD2 (5 bases). With 5 bases removed from V and 3 bases from J, the gap between germline ends came to 17 bases. The CDR3 totals 15 residues. The germline gives CDR1 MNHEY, CDR2 SMNVEV (reference sequence). CDR3 protein: CASSPRPDGSYEQYF. CDR3 bases: TGTGCCAGCAGTCCCCGGCCGGATGGGAGCTACGAGCAGTACTTC.

This clonotype was recorded many times. CDR3 nucleotides: TGCGCCAGCAGCCAAGATGTCGGGGGGGTGGTCACAGATACGCAGTATTTT. Translation: CASSQDVGGVVTDTQYF. This chain joins TRBV4-3 and TRBJ2-3, with 8 bases identical to TRBD2. CDR1 LGHNA and CDR2 YSLEER come from the germline V gene. The CDR3 length is 17 residues. The junction had 7 bases not matched to a gene; V was cut back by 0 bases and J by 2 bases.

The chain carries TRBV19 and TRBJ2-7; 7 positions match TRBD2. Trimming took 8 bases from V and 2 from J; bases not matched to a gene: 6. Germline V gene lookup returns CDR1 LNHDA and CDR2 SQIVND (reference sequence). The CDR3 has 13 residues. The CDR3 DNA sequence: TGTGCCAGTTCGCCAGCGGGGACCTACGAGCAGTACTTC. This gives the protein CASSPAGTYEQYF.

This clonotype was detected only a few times. The chain joins TRBV7-3 to TRBJ2-1; 7 bases line up with TRBD2. This CDR3 is 14 amino acids long. J gave up 10 bases and V 1 base, and 7 bases lay outside the gene matches. Germline CDR1 SGHTA, CDR2 FQGTGA. CDR3 amino acids: CASSLRAGLDEQFF. Written as DNA, the CDR3 is TGTGCCAGCAGCTTAAGGGCCGGACTAGACGAGCAGTTCTTC.

The sample holds many counts of this clonotype. The J gene is TRBJ2-1, the V gene TRBV4-1; D ambiguous. The V gene's germline CDR1 is MGHRA and CDR2 YSYEKL. The CDR3 has 16 residues. V gave up 3 bases and J gave up 0 bases, with 12 bases separating them. The DNA of the CDR3 is TGCGCCAGCAGCCAGGGGTGGCCGAGCTCCTACAATGAGCAGTTCTTC. The encoded protein is CASSQGWPSSYNEQFF.

The sample holds a few counts of this clonotype. The chain uses TRBV30 and TRBJ2-2, with D possibly TRBD2 on 6 matching bases. This CDR3 has 17 residues. The germline V gene encodes CDR1 GTSNPN and CDR2 SVGIG (reference sequence). The V end was cut by 1 base, the J end by 2 bases, with 17 bases between. CDR3 DNA: TGTGCCTGGAGTGCCTTTTCCGGGGACTTAAACACCGGGGAGCTGTTTTTT. Translating gives CAWSAFSGDLNTGELFF.

The chain recombines TRBV29-1 with TRBJ2-5, with D possibly called TRBD1 or TRBD2 (6 bases each). This CDR3 is 13 amino acids long. V dropped 7 bases and J dropped 3 bases, with 15 bases sitting between them. Germline V gene sequence: CDR1 SQVTM, CDR2 ANQGSEA. CDR3 amino acids: CSARGPLEETQYF. The CDR3 DNA is TGCAGCGCCCGGGGGCCCCTGGAAGAGACCCAGTACTTC. The full variable domain, rest sourced from reference TRBV29-1 and TRBJ2-5, is SAVISQKPSRDICQRGTSLTIQCQVDSQVTMMFWYRQQPGQSLTLIATANQGSEATYESGFVIDKFPISRPNLTFSTLTVSNMSPEDSSIYLCSARGPLEETQYFGPGTRLLVL.

This clonotype was recorded a few times. This chain joins TRBV7-6 and TRBJ2-7, with 10 nucleotides matching TRBD2. The CDR3 sequence is 14 residues long. V gave up 5 bases and J gave up 6 bases; unmatched junction bases: 7. Per the germline V gene, CDR1 is SGHVS and CDR2 is FNYEAQ. The CDR3 loop is CASSPSGGAGEQYF. In nucleotides, the CDR3 is TGTGCCAGCAGCCCAAGCGGGGGGGCCGGCGAGCAGTACTTC.

This clonotype was found a few times. V usage is TRBV9 and J usage is TRBJ2-2; D ambiguous. The CDR3 sequence is 13 residues long. Trimming stripped 2 bases from V and 0 bases from J, with 2 bases between. Germline V gene data show CDR1 as SGDLS and CDR2 as YYNGEE. CDR3 region: CASSVSNTGELFF. CDR3 DNA: TGTGCCAGCAGCGTCTCGAACACCGGGGAGCTGTTTTTT.

This chain links TRBV28 with TRBJ1-2; D is unclear. There are 11 residues in the CDR3. Germline values: CDR1 MDHEN, CDR2 SYDVKM. Trimming left V 7 bases short and J 8 bases short, with 11 bases between. CDR3: CASNYGHGYTF. For the CDR3, the DNA is TGTGCCAGCAACTACGGGCACGGCTACACCTTC.

This clonotype was observed many times. The chain joins TRBV6-5 to TRBJ1-2; unclear D gene. The germline CDR1 and CDR2 sequences are MNHEY and SVGAGI. Trimming removed 0 bases from V and 8 bases from J, with 13 bases in between. The length of the CDR3 is 14 residues. For the CDR3, the DNA is TGTGCCAGCAGTTACTCCGGCTTAACTGGGGGCTACACCTTC. Its translation is CASSYSGLTGGYTF.

V gene TRBV10-3 combines with J gene TRBJ2-3; TRBD1 matches at 10 bases. The V gene's germline CDR1 is ENHRY and CDR2 SYGVKD. The J segment lost 3 bases and the V segment lost 0 bases, leaving 3 bases of the junction unmatched. This CDR3 region has 16 residues. The CDR3 nucleotides read TGTGCCATCAGTGAGTCTTTGGACAGGGGGACAGATACGCAGTATTTT. It encodes CAISESLDRGTDTQYF.

This rearrangement joins TRBV29-1 to TRBJ2-3; no definite D call. This CDR3 is 8 amino acids long. Germline values: CDR1 SQVTM, CDR2 ANQGSEA. The CDR3 bases are TGCACTACAGATACGCAGTATTTT. This encodes CTTDTQYF.

This clonotype was counted ten times or more. This sequence joins TRBV12-3 or TRBV12-4 and TRBJ2-1; D is unclear. Trimming pared 5 bases from V and 8 bases from J, leaving 19 bases between. This CDR3 has 15 residues. The DNA of the CDR3 is TGTGCCAGCAGTCCCCGAGCCCCTGGGCTTGATGAGCAGTTCTTC. It translates to CASSPRAPGLDEQFF.

The chain employs TRBV7-6 and TRBJ2-1, with 13 bases lining up with TRBD2. The CDR3 runs 18 residues. With V trimmed by 5 bases and J by 1 base, 8 bases remained unmatched. Germline V gives CDR1 SGHVS, CDR2 FNYEAQ. DNA for the CDR3: TGTGCCAGCAGCCTCGGGACTAGCGGGGATCCTTCCTACAATGAGCAGTTCTTC. Encoded protein: CASSLGTSGDPSYNEQFF.

This clonotype was seen only a few times. The CDR3 nucleotides are TGCGCCAGCAGCTTGGAGAGCGGGGGCACGTACTTC. Its translation is CASSLESGGTYF. The rearrangement uses TRBV5-1 and TRBJ2-7; 8 bases map to TRBD2. This CDR3 region has 12 residues. The J segment lost 12 bases and the V segment lost 0 bases, leaving 5 bases of the junction unmatched. The germline gives CDR1 SGHRS, CDR2 YFSETQ.

The CDR3 bases are TGTGCCAGCAGCACCCTCGGACGGCAGCCCCAGCATTTT. Its translation: CASSTLGRQPQHF. This chain connects TRBV6-2 or TRBV6-3 to TRBJ1-5; D uncertain. CDR1 is MNHEY and CDR2 is SVGEGT in the germline V gene. The CDR3 has 13 amino acids. V lost 6 bases and J lost 7, with 13 bases in between.